Listed below are T cell receptor beta chains from one sample, sequenced in a study of technical replicates of blood from a handful of donors. Generated by immunoSEQ multiplex PCR, the TCRdb table keeps only in-frame clones and is missing some. Counted here are about 83,000 clones, around 96% occurring once; the ten biggest clones make up just over 0.3%. The sequenced material came from T cells isolated from PBMCs. The receptors derive from a human donor in good health. The CDR3 runs from the conserved cysteine through the conserved F or W. The order of the fields is CDR3 DNA, CDR3 protein, D gene, clone size, J gene, V gene. D genes are given only for firm matches. Not all rows give a size; the values are once, few, many and, for expanded clones, a class.

DNA: TGTGCCAGCAGCTTAGGGACTCTCGGTTCTGGAAACACCATATATTTT
CDR3: CASSLGTLGSGNTIYF
D: .
size: .
J: TRBJ1-3
V: TRBV11-3

DNA: TGCGCCAGCAGTGAGTCGGGCGGGATTGAGCAGTTCTTC
CDR3: CASSESGGIEQFF
D: .
size: .
J: TRBJ2-1
V: TRBV10-1

DNA: TGTGCCAGTAGTATACAGGGAAGTGACACCGGGGAGCTGTTTTTT
CDR3: CASSIQGSDTGELFF
D: .
size: once
J: TRBJ2-2
V: TRBV19

DNA: TGTGCCAGCAGGTCGGGGGGCTCTGGGGCCAACGTCCTGACTTTC
CDR3: CASRSGGSGANVLTF
D: TRBD2
size: .
J: TRBJ2-6
V: TRBV6-1

DNA: TGCGCCAGCAGCCCTTTATGGGGGGTAGATTATGGCTACACCTTC
CDR3: CASSPLWGVDYGYTF
D: .
size: .
J: TRBJ1-2
V: TRBV4-1

DNA: TGTGCCTGGAGTGTATTTGGACAGGCGAACACCGGGGAGCTGTTTTTT
CDR3: CAWSVFGQANTGELFF
D: TRBD1
size: .
J: TRBJ2-2
V: TRBV30

DNA: TGCGCCAGCAGCCCGACAGGGGGCGCGATGGGCTACACCTTC
CDR3: CASSPTGGAMGYTF
D: TRBD1
size: .
J: TRBJ1-2
V: TRBV10-2

DNA: TGCAGTGCTAGCCACTCGAGTACGCAGTATTTT
CDR3: CSASHSSTQYF
D: .
size: .
J: TRBJ2-3
V: TRBV20-1

DNA: TGCAGCGTATCGGGACTAGTCGTCTCCTACAATGAGCAGTTCTTC
CDR3: CSVSGLVVSYNEQFF
D: TRBD2
size: .
J: TRBJ2-1
V: TRBV29-1

DNA: TGTGCCTTCACCGGGACTACCTCCTACGAGCAGTACTTC
CDR3: CAFTGTTSYEQYF
D: TRBD2
size: .
J: TRBJ2-7
V: TRBV30

DNA: TGTGCCAGCAGCGAGAGGGGGCGCGTCGTTCGTGGCTACACCTTC
CDR3: CASSERGRVVRGYTF
D: TRBD1
size: .
J: TRBJ1-2
V: TRBV11-2

DNA: TGTGCTAGTGGTTTAGTAGCGGGAACAGATACGCAGTATTTT
CDR3: CASGLVAGTDTQYF
D: TRBD2
size: .
J: TRBJ2-3
V: TRBV12-5

DNA: TGTGCCAGCAGCTCATACGAGCAGTACTTC
CDR3: CASSSYEQYF
D: .
size: .
J: TRBJ2-7
V: TRBV11-2

DNA: TGTGCCAGCAGCTGGACAGATTACGAGCAGTACTTC
CDR3: CASSWTDYEQYF
D: .
size: .
J: TRBJ2-7
V: TRBV11-3

DNA: TGCGCCAGCAGTGAACGACAGGACGAGCAGTACTTC
CDR3: CASSERQDEQYF
D: .
size: once
J: TRBJ2-7
V: TRBV10-1

DNA: TGTGCCAGTAGTAAGGGGCCTGAGCAGTTCTTC
CDR3: CASSKGPEQFF
D: .
size: .
J: TRBJ2-1
V: TRBV19

DNA: TGTGCCAGCAGCTTAGATACGGATGCGGGAGTGGCTTACGAGCAGTACTTC
CDR3: CASSLDTDAGVAYEQYF
D: TRBD2
size: .
J: TRBJ2-7
V: TRBV11-3

DNA: TGTGCCATCAGCCCTAATAGCGGGAGGAACATCTTCTACGAGCAGTACTTC
CDR3: CAISPNSGRNIFYEQYF
D: TRBD2
size: .
J: TRBJ2-7
V: TRBV10-3

DNA: TGTGCCAGCAGCTTAGGGGGACTTATCACAGATACGCAGTATTTT
CDR3: CASSLGGLITDTQYF
D: .
size: .
J: TRBJ2-3
V: TRBV7-2

DNA: TGTGCCAGCAGCGTAGCTTCAGGGGGTAACCAAGAGACCCAGTACTTC
CDR3: CASSVASGGNQETQYF
D: TRBD1
size: .
J: TRBJ2-5
V: TRBV9

DNA: TGTGCCAGCAGTAGACAGGGTCCCATGGACACTGAAGCTTTCTTT
CDR3: CASSRQGPMDTEAFF
D: TRBD1
size: .
J: TRBJ1-1
V: TRBV6-6

DNA: TGTGCCAGCAGCGAAAAGAGGACATCGAACACCGGGGAGCTGTTTTTT
CDR3: CASSEKRTSNTGELFF
D: .
size: .
J: TRBJ2-2
V: TRBV9

DNA: TGTGCCAGTAGTACGCCCAGGGAAACCTACAATGAGCAGTTCTTC
CDR3: CASSTPRETYNEQFF
D: .
size: .
J: TRBJ2-1
V: TRBV19

DNA: TGTGCCAGCAGCCCCAGGGTTAAGGACACCATATATTTT
CDR3: CASSPRVKDTIYF
D: .
size: .
J: TRBJ1-3
V: TRBV4-2

DNA: TGTGCCAGCACTGGACACTCTGGAAACACCATATATTTT
CDR3: CASTGHSGNTIYF
D: .
size: once
J: TRBJ1-3
V: TRBV2

DNA: TGTGCCAGCAGCGCAGGGGACTATGGCTACACCTTC
CDR3: CASSAGDYGYTF
D: .
size: .
J: TRBJ1-2
V: TRBV11-2

DNA: TGTGCCTGGACAAGGGGGAACACCGGGGAGCTGTTTTTT
CDR3: CAWTRGNTGELFF
D: .
size: .
J: TRBJ2-2
V: TRBV30

DNA: TGTGCCAGCAGCGCCGGGACAGGGGAGCTCACTGAAGCTTTCTTT
CDR3: CASSAGTGELTEAFF
D: TRBD1
size: few
J: TRBJ1-1
V: TRBV28

DNA: TGTGCCAGTAGTCCCGGACTAGCGGCCTACAATGAGCAGTTCTTC
CDR3: CASSPGLAAYNEQFF
D: TRBD2
size: .
J: TRBJ2-1
V: TRBV19

DNA: TGTGCCAGCAGAGTAGCGGTAAACCAAGAGACCCAGTACTTC
CDR3: CASRVAVNQETQYF
D: .
size: .
J: TRBJ2-5
V: TRBV2

DNA: TGTGCCAGTAGTATAGATCATGGCACGGGGGCTTTCTTT
CDR3: CASSIDHGTGAFF
D: .
size: once
J: TRBJ1-1
V: TRBV19

DNA: TGTGCCTGGAGTGTTGGAGGAAGCACAGATACGCAGTATTTT
CDR3: CAWSVGGSTDTQYF
D: .
size: .
J: TRBJ2-3
V: TRBV30

DNA: TGTGCCAGCAGCCTCTTTTCAGGGGGCAGTCAGCCCCAGCATTTT
CDR3: CASSLFSGGSQPQHF
D: TRBD1
size: once
J: TRBJ1-5
V: TRBV6-5

DNA: TGTGCCAGCAGCGGACAGCTAGGTGGAAACACCATATATTTT
CDR3: CASSGQLGGNTIYF
D: .
size: .
J: TRBJ1-3
V: TRBV9

DNA: TGTGCCAGCACCTCGGGACACCCCGCCTCTGAAGCTTTCTTT
CDR3: CASTSGHPASEAFF
D: .
size: .
J: TRBJ1-1
V: TRBV6-5

DNA: TGTGCCAGCAGAGAAAGCGAGTTTGAAGCTTTCTTT
CDR3: CASRESEFEAFF
D: .
size: .
J: TRBJ1-1
V: TRBV27

DNA: TGTGCCAGCAGCCAGGACTTAGAAGAGACCCAGTACTTC
CDR3: CASSQDLEETQYF
D: .
size: .
J: TRBJ2-5
V: TRBV4-2

DNA: TGTGCCATCGGACTAGCGGGAAACGAGCAGTACTTC
CDR3: CAIGLAGNEQYF
D: TRBD2
size: .
J: TRBJ2-7
V: TRBV10-3

DNA: TGTGCCAGCAGCCGCTCCTGGGACAGGTCCTATGGCTACACCTTC
CDR3: CASSRSWDRSYGYTF
D: TRBD1
size: .
J: TRBJ1-2
V: TRBV28

DNA: TGTGCCAGCAGCGACCCCCTCGGTAGCGGGTACCAAGAGACCCAGTACTTC
CDR3: CASSDPLGSGYQETQYF
D: TRBD2
size: .
J: TRBJ2-5
V: TRBV9

DNA: TGTGCCAGCAGTGAATACCAGGGGGCGCGGGGCTACACCTTC
CDR3: CASSEYQGARGYTF
D: TRBD1
size: .
J: TRBJ1-2
V: TRBV6-1

DNA: TGTGCCAGCAGCTCTCTAGCGGGAAATATGGACTTC
CDR3: CASSSLAGNMDF
D: TRBD2
size: .
J: TRBJ2-7
V: TRBV13

DNA: TGTGCCAGCCGTTTGAGCTATGGCTACACCTTC
CDR3: CASRLSYGYTF
D: .
size: .
J: TRBJ1-2
V: TRBV21-1

DNA: TGTGCCAGCAAACTAGCTCACACCAGCACAGATACGCAGTATTTT
CDR3: CASKLAHTSTDTQYF
D: .
size: .
J: TRBJ2-3
V: TRBV7-3

DNA: TGTGCCAGCAGTGTAGGACTAGCGCCTAGCACAGATACGCAGTATTTT
CDR3: CASSVGLAPSTDTQYF
D: TRBD2
size: once
J: TRBJ2-3
V: TRBV6-1

DNA: TGTGCCAGCAGCGCGGGACAGGGGAATGGCTACACCTTC
CDR3: CASSAGQGNGYTF
D: TRBD1
size: .
J: TRBJ1-2
V: TRBV7-3

DNA: TGTGCCAGCAGCCAATACGCAGGCTCCTACGAGCAGTACTTC
CDR3: CASSQYAGSYEQYF
D: .
size: .
J: TRBJ2-7
V: TRBV14

DNA: TGTGCCTGGAGTGTGGTGCGGGGGGGTGCTTTCTTT
CDR3: CAWSVVRGGAFF
D: .
size: .
J: TRBJ1-1
V: TRBV30

DNA: TGTGCCAGCAGTGTTGGGACAACGCGCGAGCAGTACTTC
CDR3: CASSVGTTREQYF
D: .
size: .
J: TRBJ2-7
V: TRBV6-6

DNA: TGTGCCAGCAGCACAAGGGGGGGAGTCGGCACAGATACGCAGTATTTT
CDR3: CASSTRGGVGTDTQYF
D: .
size: .
J: TRBJ2-3
V: TRBV25-1

DNA: TGTGCCAGCAGCCCTCGTAGAGCCGATGAGCAGTTCTTC
CDR3: CASSPRRADEQFF
D: .
size: .
J: TRBJ2-1
V: TRBV4-2

DNA: TGTGCCTGGAGTGAGATACAGGGGAGGACGAATGGCTACACCTTC
CDR3: CAWSEIQGRTNGYTF
D: TRBD1
size: .
J: TRBJ1-2
V: TRBV30

DNA: TGTGCCAGCAGCTTCGGGAATCAGCCCCAGCATTTT
CDR3: CASSFGNQPQHF
D: .
size: .
J: TRBJ1-5
V: TRBV5-6

DNA: TGTGCCAGCAGCTTTGGGACAGGGGTAGGCTACACCTTC
CDR3: CASSFGTGVGYTF
D: TRBD1
size: .
J: TRBJ1-2
V: TRBV7-2

DNA: TGTGCCAGCTCACCGATAGCGGGAGGCACAGATACGCAGTATTTT
CDR3: CASSPIAGGTDTQYF
D: TRBD2
size: .
J: TRBJ2-3
V: TRBV18

DNA: TGTGCCAGCAGCCAAACGGGATCTAGCACAGATACGCAGTATTTT
CDR3: CASSQTGSSTDTQYF
D: .
size: .
J: TRBJ2-3
V: TRBV4-2

DNA: TGTGCCAGCAGCCCAGAGAGCGGGAGGGCCTACAATGAGCAGTTCTTC
CDR3: CASSPESGRAYNEQFF
D: TRBD2
size: .
J: TRBJ2-1
V: TRBV7-9

DNA: TGTGCCAGCAGGGAGGGGACTAGCGGGATTAATGAGCAGTTCTTC
CDR3: CASREGTSGINEQFF
D: TRBD2
size: .
J: TRBJ2-1
V: TRBV2

DNA: TGTGCCAGCAGCCGTCACCCCGGACAGGGGCAAGAGACCCAGTACTTC
CDR3: CASSRHPGQGQETQYF
D: TRBD1
size: .
J: TRBJ2-5
V: TRBV14

DNA: TGCGCCAGCAGCTCACGGGCCGACAGGGGGAAGGACTACGAGCAGTACTTC
CDR3: CASSSRADRGKDYEQYF
D: TRBD1
size: once
J: TRBJ2-7
V: TRBV5-1